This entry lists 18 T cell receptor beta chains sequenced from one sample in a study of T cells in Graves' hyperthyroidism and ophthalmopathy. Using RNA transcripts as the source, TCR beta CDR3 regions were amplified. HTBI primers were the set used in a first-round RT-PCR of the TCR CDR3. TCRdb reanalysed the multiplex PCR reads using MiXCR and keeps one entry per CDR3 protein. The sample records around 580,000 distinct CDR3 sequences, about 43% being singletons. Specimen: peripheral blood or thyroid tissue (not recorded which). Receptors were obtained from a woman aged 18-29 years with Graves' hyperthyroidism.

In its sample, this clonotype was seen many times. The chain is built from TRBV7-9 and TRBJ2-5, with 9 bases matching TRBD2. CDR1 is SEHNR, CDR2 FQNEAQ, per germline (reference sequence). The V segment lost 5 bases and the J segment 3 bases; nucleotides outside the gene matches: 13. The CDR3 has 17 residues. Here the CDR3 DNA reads TGTGCCAGCAGCGCCATAGCGGGAGTTGATTTAGAAGAGACCCAGTACTTC. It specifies CASSAIAGVDLEETQYF.

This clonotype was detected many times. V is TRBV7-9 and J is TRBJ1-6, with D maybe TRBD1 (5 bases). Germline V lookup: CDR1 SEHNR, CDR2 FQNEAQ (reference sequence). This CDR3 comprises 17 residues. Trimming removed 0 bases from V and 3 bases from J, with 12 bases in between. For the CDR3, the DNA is TGTGCCAGCAGCTTAGCGGTGCGGGGCTTCTATAATTCACCCCTCCACTTT. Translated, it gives CASSLAVRGFYNSPLHF.

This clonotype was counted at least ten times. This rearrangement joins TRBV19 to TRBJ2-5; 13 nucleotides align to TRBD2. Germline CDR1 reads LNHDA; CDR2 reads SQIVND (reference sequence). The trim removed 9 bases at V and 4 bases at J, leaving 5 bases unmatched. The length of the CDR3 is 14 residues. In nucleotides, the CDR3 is TGTGCCAGCAAACTAGCGGGAGGGCGAGAGACCCAGTACTTC. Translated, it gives CASKLAGGRETQYF.

The CDR3 is CASSLWTGDNSPLHF. DNA for the CDR3: TGTGCCAGCAGCTTGTGGACAGGAGATAATTCACCCCTCCACTTT. The gene calls are TRBV7-9 and TRBJ1-6; TRBD1 agrees at 7 bases. Unmatched junction bases numbered 4, after V lost 3 bases and J lost 5 bases. From germline, CDR1 is SEHNR and CDR2 FQNEAQ (reference sequence). The CDR3 sequence is 15 residues long.

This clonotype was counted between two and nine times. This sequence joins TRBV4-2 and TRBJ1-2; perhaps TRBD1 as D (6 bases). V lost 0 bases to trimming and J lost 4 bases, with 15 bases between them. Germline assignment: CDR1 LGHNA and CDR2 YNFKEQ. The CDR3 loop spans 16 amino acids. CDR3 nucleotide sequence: TGTGCCAGCAGCCAAGATTACTCAACAGGGTCCTATGGCTACACCTTC. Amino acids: CASSQDYSTGSYGYTF.

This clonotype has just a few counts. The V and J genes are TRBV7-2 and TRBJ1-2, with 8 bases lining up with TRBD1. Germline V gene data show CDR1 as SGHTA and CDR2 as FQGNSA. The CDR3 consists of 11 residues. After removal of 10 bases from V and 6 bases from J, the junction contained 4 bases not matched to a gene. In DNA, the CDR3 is TGTGCCACCGGGACAGGTCATGGCTACACCTTC. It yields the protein CATGTGHGYTF.

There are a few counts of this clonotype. CDR3 protein: CATSRVMLGLGFNEQFF. The CDR3 bases are TGTGCCACCAGCAGAGTGATGTTGGGACTAGGTTTTAATGAGCAGTTCTTC. The J gene is TRBJ2-1, the V gene TRBV15, with TRBD2 matching over 8 bases. V lost 1 base to trimming and J lost 7 bases; unmatched junction nucleotides: 12. Germline CDR1 is LNHNV and CDR2 is YYDKDF (reference sequence). The length of the CDR3 is 17 residues.

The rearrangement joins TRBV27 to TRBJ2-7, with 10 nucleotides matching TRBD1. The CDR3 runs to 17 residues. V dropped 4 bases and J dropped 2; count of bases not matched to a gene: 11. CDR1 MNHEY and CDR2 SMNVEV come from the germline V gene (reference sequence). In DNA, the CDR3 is TGTGCCAGCAGTTCCAGGGTCCGGGACAGGGGAACCTACGAGCAGTACTTC. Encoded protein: CASSSRVRDRGTYEQYF.

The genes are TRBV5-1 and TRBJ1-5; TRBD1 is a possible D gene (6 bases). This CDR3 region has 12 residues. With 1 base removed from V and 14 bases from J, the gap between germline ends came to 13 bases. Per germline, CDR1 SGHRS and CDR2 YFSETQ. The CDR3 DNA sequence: TGCGCCAGCAGCTTGTCTCAGGGGCACGAGCATTTT. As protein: CASSLSQGHEHF.

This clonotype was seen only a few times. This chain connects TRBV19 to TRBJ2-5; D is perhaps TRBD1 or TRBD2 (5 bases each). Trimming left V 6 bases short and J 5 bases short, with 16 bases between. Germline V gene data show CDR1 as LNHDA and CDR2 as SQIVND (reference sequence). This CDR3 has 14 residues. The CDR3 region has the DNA TGTGCCAGTAGCTCCGGGACCCGTGACGAGACCCAGTACTTC. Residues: CASSSGTRDETQYF.

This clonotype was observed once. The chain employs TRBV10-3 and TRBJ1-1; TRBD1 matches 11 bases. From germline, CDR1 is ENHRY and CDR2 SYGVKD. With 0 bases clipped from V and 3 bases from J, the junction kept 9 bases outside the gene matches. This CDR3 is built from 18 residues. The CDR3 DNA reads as TGTGCCATCAGTGAGTCGGTAGGGACAGGGGGGCAAGACACTGAAGCTTTCTTT. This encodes CAISESVGTGGQDTEAFF.

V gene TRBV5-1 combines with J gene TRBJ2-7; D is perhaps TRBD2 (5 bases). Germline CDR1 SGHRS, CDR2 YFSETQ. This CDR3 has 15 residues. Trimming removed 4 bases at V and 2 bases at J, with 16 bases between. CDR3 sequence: CASSHGRGGTYEQYF. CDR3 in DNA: TGCGCCAGCAGCCATGGACGGGGTGGGACCTACGAGCAGTACTTC.

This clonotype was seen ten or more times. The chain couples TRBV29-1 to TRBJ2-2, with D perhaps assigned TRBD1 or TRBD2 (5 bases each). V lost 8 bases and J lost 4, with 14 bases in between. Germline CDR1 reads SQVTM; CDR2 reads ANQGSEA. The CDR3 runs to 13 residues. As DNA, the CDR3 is TGCAGCTTGTTCTCGGGGCTCACCGGGGAGCTGTTTTTT. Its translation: CSLFSGLTGELFF.

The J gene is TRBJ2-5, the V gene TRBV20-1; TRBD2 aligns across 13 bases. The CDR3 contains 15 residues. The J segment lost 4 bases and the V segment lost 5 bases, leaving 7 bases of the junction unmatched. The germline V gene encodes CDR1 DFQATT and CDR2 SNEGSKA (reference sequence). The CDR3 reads CSAAGLAGVGETQYF. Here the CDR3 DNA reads TGCAGTGCTGCCGGACTAGCGGGAGTAGGAGAGACCCAGTACTTC.

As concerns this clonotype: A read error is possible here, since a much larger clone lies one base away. DNA for the CDR3: TGTGCCAGCACACCGCGGGACAGAAACACCTACGAGCAGTACTTC. Translation gives CASTPRDRNTYEQYF. The V and J genes are TRBV7-2 and TRBJ2-7; D might be TRBD1 (7 bases). V was shortened by 7 bases and J by 2 bases, with 18 bases between the two germline ends. This CDR3 is 15 amino acids long. In germline, CDR1 is SGHTA, CDR2 FQGNSA.

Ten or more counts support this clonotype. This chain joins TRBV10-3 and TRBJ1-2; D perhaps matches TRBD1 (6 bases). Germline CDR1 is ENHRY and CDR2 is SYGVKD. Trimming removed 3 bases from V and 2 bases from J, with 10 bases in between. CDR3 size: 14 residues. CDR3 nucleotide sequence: TGTGCCATCAGTGAAAACAGGGAGAACTATGGCTACACCTTC. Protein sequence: CAISENRENYGYTF.

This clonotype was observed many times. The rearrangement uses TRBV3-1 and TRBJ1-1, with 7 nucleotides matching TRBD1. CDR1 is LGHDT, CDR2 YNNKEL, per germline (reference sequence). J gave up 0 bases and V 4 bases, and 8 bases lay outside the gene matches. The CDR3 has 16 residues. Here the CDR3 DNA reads TGTGCCAGCAGCCTACACCAGGGGGAGCTGAACACTGAAGCTTTCTTT. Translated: CASSLHQGELNTEAFF.

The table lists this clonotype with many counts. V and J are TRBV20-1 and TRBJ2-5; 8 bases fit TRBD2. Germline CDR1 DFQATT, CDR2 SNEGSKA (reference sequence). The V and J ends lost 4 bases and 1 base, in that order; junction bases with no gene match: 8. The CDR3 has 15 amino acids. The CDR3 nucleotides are TGCAGTGCTATAGCGGGACGGACGTTCCAAGAGACCCAGTACTTC. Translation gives CSAIAGRTFQETQYF.